This is a list of T cell receptor beta chains from one sample in a study of technical replicates of blood from several donors. Clones were sequenced by immunoSEQ multiplex PCR, and TCRdb holds only the in-frame ones, with some missing. The data show 68,000 or so clones, approximately 90% seen once. The specimen was T cells isolated from PBMCs. These TCRs come from a human donor in good health. The CDR3 runs from the conserved cysteine through the conserved F or W. A D gene is named only where the DNA matches it firmly. Expanded clones get a size class; other rows say once, few or many, or leave the size out.

abundance	v_gene	j_gene	d_gene	CDR3nt	CDR3aa
-	TRBV6-1	TRBJ1-5	TRBD1	TGTGCCAGCAGTGACCGAGACAGGGGCCCCCAGCATTTT	CASSDRDRGPQHF
-	TRBV19	TRBJ1-1	-	TGTGCCAGTAGTACAGCGACAGGAGTGAACACTGAAGCTTTCTTT	CASSTATGVNTEAFF
-	TRBV5-1	TRBJ1-2	-	TGCGCCAGCAGCTTGACAGGGATAGCTAATGGCTACACCTTC	CASSLTGIANGYTF
-	TRBV2	TRBJ2-7	TRBD2	TGTGCCAGCAGTGAAGCCGGGACTAGCGGGAGAAGCGAGCAGTACTTC	CASSEAGTSGRSEQYF
-	TRBV18	TRBJ1-1	-	TGTGCCAGCTCACCAGCCCGGGGGTTGAACACTGAAGCTTTCTTT	CASSPARGLNTEAFF
-	TRBV28	TRBJ1-5	-	TGTGCCAGCCACAGGGTCGGTCAGCCCCAGCATTTT	CASHRVGQPQHF
-	TRBV5-1	TRBJ1-1	TRBD1	TGCGCCAGCAGCTTCGACAGGGGCACTGAAGCTTTCTTT	CASSFDRGTEAFF
-	TRBV18	TRBJ1-1	-	TGTGCCAGCTCTCCTGGCCAGGGAGGGAAAGCTTTCTTT	CASSPGQGGKAFF
-	TRBV7-2	TRBJ2-3	TRBD2	TGTGCCAGCAGCTTAGCGACTAGCGGGAGAATATCAGATACGCAGTATTTT	CASSLATSGRISDTQYF
once	TRBV5-1	TRBJ1-1	-	TGCGCCAGCAGCTCATGGACAGAGCCGAGGAGGAACACTGAAGCTTTCTTT	CASSSWTEPRRNTEAFF
once	TRBV27	TRBJ2-5	TRBD1	TGTGCCAGCAGTTTATCGGACAGGGTGAGAGAGACCCAGTACTTC	CASSLSDRVRETQYF
-	TRBV11-2	TRBJ1-5	-	TGTGCCAGCAGCGCCATCCCAGGATTAGATAGCAATCAGCCCCAGCATTTT	CASSAIPGLDSNQPQHF
-	TRBV7-9	TRBJ2-2	TRBD1	TGTGCCAGGCCGCTGGACAGGGGTCGCGGGTCACCGTCCGGGGAGCTGTTTTTT	CARPLDRGRGSPSGELFF
-	TRBV27	TRBJ2-7	TRBD1	TGTGCCAGCAGTTTGGGACAGGCTAACGAGCAGTACTTC	CASSLGQANEQYF
-	TRBV29-1	TRBJ1-2	-	TGCAGCGTTGCGGGGCGAACGAACAGGGTACAAAACTCCACCTTC	CSVAGRTNRVQNSTF
-	TRBV6-1	TRBJ1-2	TRBD1	TGTGCCAGCAGTAGGGACAGAGAAGCCTACACCTTC	CASSRDREAYTF
-	TRBV27	TRBJ1-4	TRBD1	TGTGCCAGCGGGCGGACAGGGGGCTACGAAAAACTGTTTTTT	CASGRTGGYEKLFF
-	TRBV19	TRBJ2-1	-	TGTGCCAGTAGTATAGTTCCTGAGTCCTACAATGAGCAGTTCTTC	CASSIVPESYNEQFF
-	TRBV5-1	TRBJ2-7	-	TGCGCCAGCAGCTCGACTTCGTTTTCGACCTACGAGCAGTACTTC	CASSSTSFSTYEQYF
-	TRBV30	TRBJ1-2	TRBD1	TGTGCCTTGGGACAGAGGCCCTATGGCTACACCTTC	CALGQRPYGYTF
-	TRBV28	TRBJ2-7	TRBD2	TGTGCCAGCAGTTTATCTAGCGGGACAAAAAGGGGCTCCTACGAGCAGTACTTC	CASSLSSGTKRGSYEQYF
-	TRBV18	TRBJ2-5	-	TGTGCCAGCTCACCAGGGTTTAATGGGCGAGAGACCCAGTACTTC	CASSPGFNGRETQYF
-	TRBV11-2	TRBJ2-7	TRBD1	TGTGCCAGCAGCTTCGAGGGACAGTTATACGAGCAGTACTTC	CASSFEGQLYEQYF
-	TRBV28	TRBJ1-2	-	TGTGCCAGCAGTTGGACAAATGGCTACACCTTC	CASSWTNGYTF
-	TRBV4-1	TRBJ2-3	-	TGCGCCAGCAGCCAAGTCCGAGGGAGGCGAACAGATACGCAGTATTTT	CASSQVRGRRTDTQYF
few	TRBV7-9	TRBJ1-1	-	TGTGCCAGCAGCTTTTTAGCCACTGAAGCTTTCTTT	CASSFLATEAFF
-	TRBV7-6	TRBJ1-3	TRBD1	TGTGCCAGCAGCTTAGCGGCTAGGACAGGGGGGACCCCCATATATTTT	CASSLAARTGGTPIYF
-	TRBV10-3	TRBJ2-5	-	TGTGCCATCAGTCCACAGGGTGAGACAGAGACCCAGTACTTC	CAISPQGETETQYF